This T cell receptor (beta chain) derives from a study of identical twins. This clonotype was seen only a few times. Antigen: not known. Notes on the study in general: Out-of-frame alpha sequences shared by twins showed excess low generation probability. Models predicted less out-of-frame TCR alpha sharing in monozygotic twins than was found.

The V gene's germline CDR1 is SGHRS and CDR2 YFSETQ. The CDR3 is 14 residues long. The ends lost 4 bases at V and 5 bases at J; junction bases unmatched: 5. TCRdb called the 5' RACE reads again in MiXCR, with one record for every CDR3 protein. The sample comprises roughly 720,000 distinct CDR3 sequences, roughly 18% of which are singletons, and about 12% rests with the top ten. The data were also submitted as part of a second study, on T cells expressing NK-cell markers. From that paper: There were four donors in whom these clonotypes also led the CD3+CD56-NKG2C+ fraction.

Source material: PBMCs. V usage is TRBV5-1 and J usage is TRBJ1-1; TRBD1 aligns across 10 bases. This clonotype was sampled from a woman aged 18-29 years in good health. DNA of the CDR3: TGCGCCAGCAGCCCTAGACAGGGGGCGACTGAAGCTTTCTTT. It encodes CASSPRQGATEAFF. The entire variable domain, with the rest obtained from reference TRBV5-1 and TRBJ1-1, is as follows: KAGVTQTPRYLIKTRGQQVTLSCSPISGHRSVSWYQQTPGQGLQFLFEYFSETQRNKGNFPGRFSGRQFSNSRSEMNVSTLELGDSALYLCASSPRQGATEAFFGQGTRLTVV.